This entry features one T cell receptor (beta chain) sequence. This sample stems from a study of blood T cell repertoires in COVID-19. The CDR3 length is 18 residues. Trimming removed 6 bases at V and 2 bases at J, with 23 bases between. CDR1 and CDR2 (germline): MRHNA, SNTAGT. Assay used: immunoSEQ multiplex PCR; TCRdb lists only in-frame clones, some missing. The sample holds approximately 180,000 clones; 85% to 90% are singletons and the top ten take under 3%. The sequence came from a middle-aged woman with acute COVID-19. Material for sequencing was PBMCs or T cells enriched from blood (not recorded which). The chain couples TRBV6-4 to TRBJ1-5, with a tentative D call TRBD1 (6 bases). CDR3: CASRVGQTGACRNQPQHF. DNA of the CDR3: TGTGCCAGCAGGGTTGGACAGACTGGGGCGTGTCGCAATCAGCCCCAGCATTTT.